The present T cell receptor beta chain was sequenced within a study of blood T cell repertoires in COVID-19. Study context: COVID-19 samples collected from the United States, Italy and Spain covered acute and convalescent phases. PBMCs, B-cell-depleted T cells, or T cells were the source of the cDNA or gDNA that made up the material.

A remark on this clone: The germline gene is not matched at one end of the junction; a read error may be the cause. Other DNA sequences within the sample encode an identical CDR3.

Per germline, CDR1 SGHRS and CDR2 YFSETQ. The CDR3 length is 15 residues. How the authors handled the data: By means of reference gene primer amplification, nucleated cell counts were estimated. Repertoires were generated with immunoSEQ multiplex PCR, while TCRdb's copy carries only in-frame clones and drops some. V, J and clone size are taken as reported in that table, and D and trimming were inferred from the DNA itself. The sample has nearly 300,000 clones, approximately 90% seen once; the top ten hold just under 7%. The sample consisted of peripheral blood. This chain connects TRBV5-1 to TRBJ1-4, with D perhaps matching TRBD1 (6 bases). The sequence came from a woman aged 25 to 39 who had recovered from COVID-19. This CDR3 reads CASRSGVGTNEKLFF. The CDR3, as DNA: TGTGCCAGCAGATCAGGGGTTGGGACTAATGAAAAACTGTTTTTT. Supplemented by reference TRBV5-1 and TRBJ1-4, the full variable domain reads KAGVTQTPRYLIKTRGQQVTLSCSPISGHRSVSWYQQTPGQGLQFLFEYFSETQRNKGNFPGRFSGRQFSNSRSEMNVSTLELGDSALYLCASRSGVGTNEKLFFGSGTQLSVL.